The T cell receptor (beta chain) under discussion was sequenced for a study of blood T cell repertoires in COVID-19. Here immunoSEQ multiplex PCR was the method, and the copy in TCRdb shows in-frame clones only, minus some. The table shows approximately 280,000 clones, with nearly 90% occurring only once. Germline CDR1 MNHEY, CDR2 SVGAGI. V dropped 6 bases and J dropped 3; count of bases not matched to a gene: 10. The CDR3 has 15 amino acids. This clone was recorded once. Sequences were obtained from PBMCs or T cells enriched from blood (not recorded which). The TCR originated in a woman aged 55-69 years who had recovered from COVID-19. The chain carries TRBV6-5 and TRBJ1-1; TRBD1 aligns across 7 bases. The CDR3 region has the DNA TGTGCCAGCAGCCTACAGGGGCCGGGGTACACTGAAGCTTTCTTT. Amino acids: CASSLQGPGYTEAFF.